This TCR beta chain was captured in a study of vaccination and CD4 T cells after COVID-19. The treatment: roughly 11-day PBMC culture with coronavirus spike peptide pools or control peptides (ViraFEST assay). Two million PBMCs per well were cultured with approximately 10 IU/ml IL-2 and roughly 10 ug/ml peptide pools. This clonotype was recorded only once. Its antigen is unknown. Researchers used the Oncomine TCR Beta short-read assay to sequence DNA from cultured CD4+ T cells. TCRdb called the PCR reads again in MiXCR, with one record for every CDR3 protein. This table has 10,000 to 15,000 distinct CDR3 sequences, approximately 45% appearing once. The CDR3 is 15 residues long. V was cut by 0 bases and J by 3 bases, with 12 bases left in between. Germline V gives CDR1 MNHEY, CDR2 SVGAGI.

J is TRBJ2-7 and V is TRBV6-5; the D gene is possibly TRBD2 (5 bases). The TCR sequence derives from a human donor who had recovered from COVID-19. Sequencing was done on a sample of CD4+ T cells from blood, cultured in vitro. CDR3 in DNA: TGTGCCAGCAGTTACTCTATGAACGGAGGCTACGAGCAGTACTTC. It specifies CASSYSMNGGYEQYF.